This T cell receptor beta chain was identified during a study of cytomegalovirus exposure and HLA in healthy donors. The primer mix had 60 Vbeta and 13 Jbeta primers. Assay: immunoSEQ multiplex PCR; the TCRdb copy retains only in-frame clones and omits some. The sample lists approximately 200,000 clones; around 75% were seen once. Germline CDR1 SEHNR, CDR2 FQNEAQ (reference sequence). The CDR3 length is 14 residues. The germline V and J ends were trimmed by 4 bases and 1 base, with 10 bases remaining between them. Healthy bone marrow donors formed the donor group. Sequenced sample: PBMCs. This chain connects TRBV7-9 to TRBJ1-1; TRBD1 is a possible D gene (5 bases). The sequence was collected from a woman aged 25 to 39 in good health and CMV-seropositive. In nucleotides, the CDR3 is TGTGCCAGCAGCTCAGAGGACAAGAACACTGAAGCTTTCTTT. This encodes CASSSEDKNTEAFF.